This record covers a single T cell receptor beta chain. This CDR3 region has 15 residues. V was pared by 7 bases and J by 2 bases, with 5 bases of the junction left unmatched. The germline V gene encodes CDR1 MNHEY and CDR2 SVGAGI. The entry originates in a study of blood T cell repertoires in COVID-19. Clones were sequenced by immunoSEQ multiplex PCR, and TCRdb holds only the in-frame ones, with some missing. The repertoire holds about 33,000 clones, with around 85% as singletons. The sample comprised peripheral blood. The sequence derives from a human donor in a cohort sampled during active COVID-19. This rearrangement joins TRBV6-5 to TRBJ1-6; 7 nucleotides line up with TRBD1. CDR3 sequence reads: CASNTGEAYNSPLHF. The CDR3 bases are TGTGCCAGCAATACAGGGGAGGCCTATAATTCACCCCTCCACTTT.